The rows below give T cell receptor beta chains drawn from one sample of a study of graft-versus-host responses after intestinal transplantation. Clones were sequenced by immunoSEQ multiplex PCR, and TCRdb holds only the in-frame ones, with some missing. The sample lists around 20,000 clones; more than 80% were seen once. Source: PBMCs, taken approximately 370 days after transplant. All receptors come from a human patient who received an intestinal transplant, so some T cells may come from the graft donor. CDR3s include the opening cysteine and the closing phenylalanine or tryptophan. D genes are given only for firm matches. Rows may omit the clone size; those that give it use once, few, many or a size class.

d_call	v_call	j_call	clone_size	cdr3_aa	cdr3_nt
TRBD2	TRBV9	TRBJ2-2	.	CASSLGLAVHTGELFF	TGTGCCAGCAGCTTGGGACTAGCGGTCCACACCGGGGAGCTGTTTTTT
TRBD2	TRBV4-1	TRBJ2-1	.	CASSQDASGGTFYNEQFF	TGCGCCAGCAGCCAAGATGCTAGCGGAGGAACCTTCTACAATGAGCAGTTCTTC
TRBD2	TRBV7-3	TRBJ2-3	.	CASSLTPSSGGTDTQYF	TGTGCCAGCAGCTTAACCCCCTCCAGCGGGGGCACAGATACGCAGTATTTT
TRBD1	TRBV10-3	TRBJ2-2	.	CAITGGTGELFF	TGTGCCATCACAGGGGGCACCGGGGAGCTGTTTTTT
TRBD2	TRBV15	TRBJ2-1	.	CATSSLSGKSYNEQFF	TGTGCCACCAGCAGCCTTAGCGGGAAATCCTACAATGAGCAGTTCTTC
.	TRBV6-6	TRBJ1-5	once	CASSYVDRPDQPQHF	TGTGCCAGCAGTTACGTAGACAGACCAGATCAGCCCCAGCATTTT
.	TRBV10-1	TRBJ1-6	.	CASSPGGVRGGTILYSYNSPLHF	TGCGCCAGCAGCCCCGGGGGGGTCAGGGGTGGTACAATTTTATACTCCTATAATTCACCCCTCCACTTT
TRBD1	TRBV28	TRBJ1-5	.	CASTRDRYQPQHF	TGTGCCTCCACCCGGGACAGGTATCAGCCCCAGCATTTT
.	TRBV7-9	TRBJ1-3	.	CASSSMTKGEVWGNTIYF	TGTGCCAGCAGCTCCATGACAAAGGGGGAAGTGTGGGGAAACACCATATATTTT
.	TRBV29-1	TRBJ1-1	.	CSVEDPAEAFF	TGCAGCGTTGAAGATCCAGCCGAAGCTTTCTTT
.	TRBV2	TRBJ1-4	.	CASSSTGLEEKLFF	TGTGCCAGCAGCTCGACAGGCCTTGAGGAAAAACTGTTTTTT
TRBD2	TRBV19	TRBJ2-1	.	CASSSQLAAVPYNEQFF	TGTGCCAGTAGTTCCCAACTAGCGGCCGTACCGTACAATGAGCAGTTCTTC
TRBD2	TRBV7-9	TRBJ2-1	.	CASSFGTSYNEQFF	TGTGCCAGCAGCTTCGGGACTAGCTACAATGAGCAGTTCTTC
TRBD1	TRBV7-9	TRBJ1-2	.	CASSSGQGSFYGYTF	TGTGCCAGCAGTTCGGGACAGGGATCCTTCTATGGCTACACCTTC
TRBD1	TRBV13	TRBJ2-6	.	CASSLQGDASGANVLTF	TGTGCCAGCAGCTTGCAGGGGGACGCTTCTGGGGCCAACGTCCTGACTTTC
TRBD2	TRBV7-3	TRBJ2-1	.	CASSLNPSGFDEQFF	TGTGCCAGCAGCTTAAATCCTAGCGGCTTTGACGAGCAGTTCTTC
TRBD2	TRBV28	TRBJ2-1	.	CASSFPTSGSNEQFF	TGTGCCAGCAGTTTTCCGACTAGCGGGAGTAATGAGCAGTTCTTC
TRBD2	TRBV19	TRBJ2-1	once	CASSTLGAGAPGEQFF	TGTGCCAGTAGTACTTTGGGAGCGGGGGCCCCTGGTGAGCAGTTCTTC
TRBD1	TRBV13	TRBJ2-5	.	CASSLQLIRDRGPETQYF	TGTGCCAGCAGCTTACAACTGATCCGGGACAGGGGTCCAGAGACCCAGTACTTC
.	TRBV10-1	TRBJ1-1	.	CATRKEVNTEAFF	TGCGCCACCAGAAAAGAGGTGAACACTGAAGCTTTCTTT
.	TRBV7-9	TRBJ2-1	.	CASRGLAVRDEQFF	TGTGCCAGCAGGGGCCTAGCAGTAAGGGATGAGCAGTTCTTC
.	TRBV29-1	TRBJ1-3	.	CSVTVGRNTIYF	TGCAGCGTTACGGTGGGACGAAACACCATATATTTT
TRBD1	TRBV6-5	TRBJ2-5	.	CASSKQGAMGKTQYF	TGTGCCAGCAGTAAACAGGGGGCCATGGGGAAGACCCAGTACTTC
TRBD1	TRBV6-1	TRBJ1-1	.	CASRRGRQGNEAFF	TGTGCCAGCAGAAGAGGGAGACAGGGGAATGAAGCTTTCTTT
.	TRBV30	TRBJ2-1	.	CAWSVIGDNEQFF	TGTGCCTGGAGTGTAATCGGGGACAATGAGCAGTTCTTC
TRBD2	TRBV6-1	TRBJ2-7	.	CASSLLAGGGEQYF	TGTGCCAGCAGTTTACTAGCGGGAGGAGGCGAGCAGTACTTC
.	TRBV11-3	TRBJ1-3	.	CASSSGSGNTIYF	TGTGCCAGCAGCTCGGGCTCTGGAAACACCATATATTTT
TRBD1	TRBV2	TRBJ2-7	.	CASNQGTGSSYEQYF	TGTGCCAGCAATCAAGGGACAGGGAGCTCCTACGAGCAGTACTTC
.	TRBV18	TRBJ2-2	.	CASSLQGFTGELFF	TGTGCCAGCTCACTACAGGGCTTCACCGGGGAGCTGTTTTTT
.	TRBV15	TRBJ1-2	.	CATSRDSNGYTF	TGTGCCACCAGCAGAGATTCGAATGGCTACACCTTC
TRBD1	TRBV25-1	TRBJ1-1	.	CASSDRGRAEAFF	TGTGCCAGCAGTGACAGGGGGCGAGCTGAAGCTTTCTTT
TRBD1	TRBV6-5	TRBJ2-1	.	CASSAQGPSYNEQFF	TGTGCCAGCAGTGCACAGGGGCCGTCCTACAATGAGCAGTTCTTC
.	TRBV6-6	TRBJ2-2	.	CASHTGSTGELFF	TGTGCCAGCCATACGGGATCCACCGGGGAGCTGTTTTTT
.	TRBV7-6	TRBJ2-7	.	CASSLGRMEAEQYF	TGTGCCAGCAGCTTAGGTCGGATGGAGGCGGAGCAGTACTTC
TRBD1	TRBV9	TRBJ1-5	.	CASSDPGQRTYSNQPQHF	TGTGCCAGCAGCGATCCGGGACAGCGAACCTATAGCAATCAGCCCCAGCATTTT
TRBD1	TRBV6-1	TRBJ2-3	.	CASSGTGGADTQYF	TGTGCCAGCAGCGGGACAGGGGGCGCAGATACGCAGTATTTT
.	TRBV2	TRBJ2-3	.	CASSEASSTDTQYF	TGTGCCAGCAGTGAAGCTTCTAGCACAGATACGCAGTATTTT
.	TRBV21-1	TRBJ1-3	.	CASSNRHGDREIWSGNTIYF	TGTGCCAGCAGCAACCGGCATGGGGACAGGGAAATTTGGTCTGGAAACACCATATATTTT
.	TRBV18	TRBJ2-1	.	CASSGQSSYNEQFF	TGTGCCAGCTCAGGACAGTCCTCCTACAATGAGCAGTTCTTC
.	TRBV5-1	TRBJ2-7	.	CASRGVHEQYF	TGCGCCAGCAGGGGGGTCCACGAGCAGTACTTC
.	TRBV2	TRBJ1-2	.	CASGDRANYGYTF	TGTGCCAGCGGTGACAGAGCTAACTATGGCTACACCTTC
.	TRBV6-5	TRBJ1-1	once	CASSPVATEAFF	TGTGCCAGCAGCCCAGTTGCGACTGAAGCTTTCTTT
.	TRBV6-1	TRBJ2-6	.	CASSEHSGANVLTF	TGTGCCAGCAGTGAACACTCTGGGGCCAACGTCCTGACTTTC
.	TRBV5-3	TRBJ2-3	.	CARSLYTDTQYF	TGTGCCAGAAGCTTATACACAGATACGCAGTATTTT
.	TRBV29-1	TRBJ1-5	.	CSVCPRYNQPQHF	TGCAGCGTTTGCCCCCGGTACAATCAGCCCCAGCATTTT
.	TRBV19	TRBJ1-1	.	CASSITGANTEAFF	TGTGCCAGTAGTATAACAGGAGCAAACACTGAAGCTTTCTTT
.	TRBV7-3	TRBJ2-3	.	CASSLLGGRGTDTQYF	TGTGCCAGCAGCTTATTAGGGGGTAGGGGCACAGATACGCAGTATTTT
.	TRBV11-2	TRBJ1-6	.	CASSLGGNSPLHF	TGTGCCAGCAGCTTAGGGGGCAATTCACCCCTCCACTTT
.	TRBV30	TRBJ2-7	.	CALLGQSTYEQYF	TGTGCCTTGTTAGGACAATCAACCTACGAGCAGTACTTC
TRBD1	TRBV16	TRBJ2-5	.	CASSQFTGGEETQYF	TGTGCCAGCAGCCAATTCACAGGGGGCGAGGAGACCCAGTACTTC
.	TRBV28	TRBJ1-1	once	CASSSSTLEEAFF	TGTGCCAGCAGTTCCAGCACCTTGGAAGAAGCTTTCTTT
TRBD2	TRBV4-1	TRBJ2-1	.	CASSQEGLAVHNEQFF	TGCGCCAGCAGCCAAGAAGGACTAGCGGTTCACAATGAGCAGTTCTTC
.	TRBV7-2	TRBJ2-1	.	CASSSDSPLSSYNEQFF	TGTGCCAGCAGCTCCGACAGCCCATTGAGCTCCTACAATGAGCAGTTCTTC
.	TRBV11-1	TRBJ2-7	.	CASSQPTAEQYF	TGTGCCAGCAGCCAACCCACGGCCGAGCAGTACTTC
.	TRBV6-6	TRBJ2-2	.	CASSRVGDTGELFF	TGTGCCAGCAGCCGGGTCGGGGACACCGGGGAGCTGTTTTTT
.	TRBV27	TRBJ1-1	.	CATRQSEAFF	TGTGCCACCAGACAGTCTGAAGCTTTCTTT
.	TRBV18	TRBJ1-1	.	CASSQSEDREAFF	TGTGCCAGCTCACAATCGGAGGACAGAGAAGCTTTCTTT